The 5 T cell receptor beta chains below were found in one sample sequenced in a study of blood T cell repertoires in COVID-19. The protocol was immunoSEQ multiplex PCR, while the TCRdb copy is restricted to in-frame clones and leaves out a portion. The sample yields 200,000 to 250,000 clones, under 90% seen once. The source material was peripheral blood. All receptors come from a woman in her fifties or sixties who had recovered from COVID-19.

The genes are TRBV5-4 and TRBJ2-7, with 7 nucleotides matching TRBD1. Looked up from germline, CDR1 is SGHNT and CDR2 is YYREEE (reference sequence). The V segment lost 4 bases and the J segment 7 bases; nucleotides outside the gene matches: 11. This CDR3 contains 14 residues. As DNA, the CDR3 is TGTGCCAGCAGCAAGAGACAGGGTGGACGGGAGCAGTACTTC. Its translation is CASSKRQGGREQYF.

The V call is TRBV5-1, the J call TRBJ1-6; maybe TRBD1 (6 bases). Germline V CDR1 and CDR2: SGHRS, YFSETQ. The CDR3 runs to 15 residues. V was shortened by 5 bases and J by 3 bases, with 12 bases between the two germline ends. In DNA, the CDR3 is TGCGCCAGCAGTCCGGGACAACACTATAATTCACCCCTCCACTTT. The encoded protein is CASSPGQHYNSPLHF.

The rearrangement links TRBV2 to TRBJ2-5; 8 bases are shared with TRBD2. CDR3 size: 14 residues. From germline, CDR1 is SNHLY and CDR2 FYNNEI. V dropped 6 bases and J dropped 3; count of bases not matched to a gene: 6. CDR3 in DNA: TGTGCCAGCAGGGCCTCACTAGCGGAAGAGACCCAGTACTTC. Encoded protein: CASRASLAEETQYF. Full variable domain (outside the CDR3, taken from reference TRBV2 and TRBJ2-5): EPEVTQTPSHQVTQMGQEVILRCVPISNHLYFYWYRQILGQKVEFLVSFYNNEISEKSEIFDDQFSVERPDGSNFTLKIRSTKLEDSAMYFCASRASLAEETQYFGPGTRLLVL.

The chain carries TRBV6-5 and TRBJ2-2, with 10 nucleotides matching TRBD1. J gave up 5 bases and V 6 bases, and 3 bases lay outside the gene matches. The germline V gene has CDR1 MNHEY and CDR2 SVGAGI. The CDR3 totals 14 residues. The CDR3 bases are TGTGCCAGCAGCGGGACAGGGGTGACCGGGGAGCTGTTTTTT. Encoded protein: CASSGTGVTGELFF.

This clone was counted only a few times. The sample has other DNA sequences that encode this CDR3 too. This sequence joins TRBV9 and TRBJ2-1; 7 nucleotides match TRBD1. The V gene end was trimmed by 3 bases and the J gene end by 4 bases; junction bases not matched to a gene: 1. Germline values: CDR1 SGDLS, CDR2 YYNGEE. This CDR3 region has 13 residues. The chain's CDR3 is CASSATGYNEQFF. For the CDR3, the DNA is TGTGCCAGCAGCGCGACAGGGTACAATGAGCAGTTCTTC. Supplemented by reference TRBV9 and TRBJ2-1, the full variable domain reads DSGVTQTPKHLITATGQRVTLRCSPRSGDLSVYWYQQSLDQGLQFLIQYYNGEERAKGNILERFSAQQFPDLHSELNLSSLELGDSALYFCASSATGYNEQFFGPGTRLTVL.